These 13 T cell receptor beta chains were sequenced from one sample in a study of control samples from healthy donors and cancer patients. The data were produced by immunoSEQ multiplex PCR, yet TCRdb's version contains in-frame clones alone and is incomplete. The sample lists about 170,000 clones, 70% to 90% seen once, with 12% in the top ten. Input material: blood. These receptors were taken from a man aged 30 to 45 in good health.

The V and J genes are TRBV18 and TRBJ2-2; D ambiguous. CDR3 length: 13 amino acids. Germline loops: CDR1 KGHSH, CDR2 LQKENI. With 2 bases removed from V and 6 bases from J, the gap between germline ends came to 7 bases. Here the CDR3 reads CASSPGSAGELFF. The CDR3 bases are TGTGCCAGCTCACCAGGCAGCGCCGGGGAGCTGTTTTTT.

The chain links TRBV27 to TRBJ2-3; 9 bases align to TRBD2. Germline V lookup: CDR1 MNHEY, CDR2 SMNVEV (reference sequence). V dropped 3 bases and J dropped 1; count of bases not matched to a gene: 2. The CDR3 is 15 amino acids. The CDR3 spells CASSFLAGGTDTQYF. The CDR3 DNA follows: TGTGCCAGCAGTTTCTTAGCGGGGGGCACAGATACGCAGTATTTT.

The rearrangement joins TRBV6-5 to TRBJ1-2; D gene uncertain. This CDR3 spans 13 amino acids. Deletions cut 2 bases from V and 8 bases from J, with 12 bases between. The germline gives CDR1 MNHEY, CDR2 SVGAGI. The CDR3 region has the DNA TGTGCCAGCAGTTACGGAGGATGGGGAGGCTACACCTTC. This codes for CASSYGGWGGYTF.

V and J are TRBV7-2 and TRBJ2-2, with 7 nucleotides matching TRBD2. After removal of 3 bases from V and 9 bases from J, the junction contained 4 bases not matched to a gene. The germline V gene encodes CDR1 SGHTA and CDR2 FQGNSA. The CDR3 has 13 amino acids. The DNA of the CDR3 is TGTGCCAGCAGCTTCCGGGAGGATAGGGAGCTGTTTTTT. This encodes CASSFREDRELFF.

J is TRBJ2-1 and V is TRBV19; D might be TRBD2 (5 bases). CDR1 is LNHDA and CDR2 is SQIVND in the germline V gene (reference sequence). V lost 3 bases and J lost 6, with 18 bases in between. The length of the CDR3 is 16 residues. The CDR3 DNA reads as TGTGCCAGTAGTATGGTGAGGAGCGGAAAAGGCAATGAGCAGTTCTTC. Translating it yields CASSMVRSGKGNEQFF. Filled out from reference TRBV19 and TRBJ2-1, the complete variable domain reads DGGITQSPKYLFRKEGQNVTLSCEQNLNHDAMYWYRQDPGQGLRLIYYSQIVNDFQKGDIAEGYSVSREKKESFPLTVTSAQKNPTAFYLCASSMVRSGKGNEQFFGPGTRLTVL.

The table lists this clone with a count of one. V gene TRBV19 combines with J gene TRBJ1-6; D is perhaps TRBD1 (5 bases). This CDR3 contains 16 residues. V dropped 2 bases and J dropped 10 bases, with 18 bases sitting between them. Germline V CDR1 and CDR2: LNHDA, SQIVND (reference sequence). In DNA form, the CDR3 reads TGTGCCAGTAGTATACCCTCGGGACCGAAGGACTCACCCCTCCACTTT. This codes for CASSIPSGPKDSPLHF.

This clone was detected only a few times. The rearrangement links TRBV27 to TRBJ2-7, with D unresolved. CDR1 is MNHEY and CDR2 is SMNVEV in the germline V gene (reference sequence). CDR3 length equals 12 residues. V gave up 4 bases and J gave up 3 bases, with 7 bases separating them. DNA for the CDR3: TGTGCCAGCAGTTCCCAAGACTACGAGCAGTACTTC. It is translated as CASSSQDYEQYF.

The chain employs TRBV5-4 and TRBJ1-1; D gene uncertain. V was shortened by 1 base and J by 7 bases, with 11 bases between the two germline ends. This CDR3 has 13 residues. Germline assignment: CDR1 SGHNT and CDR2 YYREEE (reference sequence). CDR3 coding DNA: TGTGCCAGCAGCTTGTACCTTACTGATGAAGCTTTCTTT. Translating it yields CASSLYLTDEAFF.

CDR3 sequence reads: CASRTAGGGAVTEAFF. Written as DNA, the CDR3 is TGTGCCAGCAGGACTGCTGGGGGGGGCGCGGTCACTGAAGCTTTCTTT. V is TRBV7-8 and J is TRBJ1-1, with D possibly being TRBD1 (6 bases). The CDR3 runs 16 residues. Trimming pared 6 bases from V and 4 bases from J, leaving 21 bases between. The germline gives CDR1 SGHVS, CDR2 FQNEAQ.

The rearrangement joins TRBV29-1 to TRBJ2-7; 10 nucleotides match TRBD2. The germline V gene has CDR1 SQVTM and CDR2 ANQGSEA. The CDR3 sequence is 13 residues long. V dropped 7 bases and J dropped 3; count of bases not matched to a gene: 6. The CDR3 nucleotides read TGCAGCGCTTCCTTAGCGGGAGGCTACGAGCAGTACTTC. The encoded protein is CSASLAGGYEQYF.

The V call is TRBV12-3 or TRBV12-4, the J call TRBJ2-1; D remains ambiguous. V was trimmed by 6 bases and J by 2 bases, leaving 8 bases between them. The CDR3 is 13 residues long. The CDR3 is CASSHGTYNEQFF. DNA of the CDR3: TGTGCCAGCAGCCATGGGACCTACAATGAGCAGTTCTTC.

The V and J genes are TRBV24-1 and TRBJ2-1; the match to TRBD2 covers 10 bases. Germline V gene sequence: CDR1 KGHDR, CDR2 SFDVKD. Unmatched junction bases numbered 10, after V lost 4 bases and J lost 5 bases. The CDR3 consists of 17 residues. CDR3 nucleotide sequence: TGTGCCACCAGTGAGGCTATAGCGGGAGGCCCCCACAATGAGCAGTTCTTC. Its translation is CATSEAIAGGPHNEQFF.

This clone was seen only a few times. V usage is TRBV5-4 and J usage is TRBJ1-1; perhaps TRBD1 as D (6 bases). This CDR3 is built from 14 residues. The germline V gene encodes CDR1 SGHNT and CDR2 YYREEE (reference sequence). Trimming left V 3 bases short and J 1 base short, with 10 bases between. In nucleotides, the CDR3 is TGTGCCAGCAGCTCTGGGGGCCAGAACACTGAAGCTTTCTTT. This sequence encodes CASSSGGQNTEAFF.